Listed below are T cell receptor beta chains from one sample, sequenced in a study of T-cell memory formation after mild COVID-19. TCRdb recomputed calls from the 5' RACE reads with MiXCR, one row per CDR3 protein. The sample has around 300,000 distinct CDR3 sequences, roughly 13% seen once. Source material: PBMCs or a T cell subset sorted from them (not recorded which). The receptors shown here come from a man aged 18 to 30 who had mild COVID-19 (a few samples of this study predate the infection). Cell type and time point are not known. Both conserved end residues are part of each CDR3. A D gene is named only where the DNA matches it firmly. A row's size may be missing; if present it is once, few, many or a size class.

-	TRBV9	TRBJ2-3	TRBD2	CASSGGLTQITDTQYF	TGTGCCAGCAGCGGGGGACTAACCCAAATCACAGATACGCAGTATTTT
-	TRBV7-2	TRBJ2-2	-	CASSLLLANGEMFF	TGTGCCAGCAGCTTATTACTAGCTAACGGGGAGATGTTTTTT
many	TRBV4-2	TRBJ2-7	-	CASSQDEGLSSYEQYF	TGTGCCAGCAGCCAAGATGAAGGCCTAAGTTCCTACGAGCAGTACTTC
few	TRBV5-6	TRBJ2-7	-	CASSLVHGEQYF	TGTGCCAGCAGCTTGGTCCACGGCGAGCAGTACTTC
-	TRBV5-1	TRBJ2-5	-	CASSLVVGAQSETQYF	TGCGCCAGCAGCTTGGTGGTGGGGGCCCAGTCGGAGACCCAGTACTTC
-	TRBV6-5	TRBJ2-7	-	CATRVRGYEQYF	TGTGCCACCAGGGTTAGAGGATACGAGCAGTACTTC
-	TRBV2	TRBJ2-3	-	CASRTDTQYF	TGTGCCAGCAGAACAGATACGCAGTATTTT
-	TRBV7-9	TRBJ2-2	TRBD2	CASSSFGGATGELFF	TGTGCCAGCAGCTCGTTCGGGGGGGCCACCGGGGAGCTGTTTTTT
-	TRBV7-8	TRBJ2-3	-	CASRPSVGSTDTQYF	TGTGCCAGCAGGCCTAGCGTGGGAAGCACAGATACGCAGTATTTT
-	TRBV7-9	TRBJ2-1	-	CASSLDPAYNEQFF	TGTGCCAGCAGCTTAGATCCGGCCTACAATGAGCAGTTCTTC
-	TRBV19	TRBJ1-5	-	CASRARRDYQPQHF	TGTGCCAGTAGGGCCCGCAGGGACTATCAGCCCCAGCATTTT
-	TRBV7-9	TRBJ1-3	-	CASSPLEGSAGNTIYF	TGTGCCAGCAGCCCCCTCGAGGGGTCGGCTGGAAACACCATATATTTT
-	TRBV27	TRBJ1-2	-	CASRGGNYGYTF	TGTGCCAGCAGGGGGGGCAACTATGGCTACACCTTC
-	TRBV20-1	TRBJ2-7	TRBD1	CSARDRAYEQYF	TGCAGTGCTAGGGACAGGGCCTACGAGCAGTACTTC
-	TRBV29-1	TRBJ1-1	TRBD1	CSVEMEGAEAFF	TGCAGCGTTGAAATGGAGGGGGCTGAGGCTTTCTTT
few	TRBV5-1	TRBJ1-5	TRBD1	CASSLSTGENQPQHF	TGCGCCAGCAGCTTGAGTACAGGGGAGAATCAGCCCCAGCATTTT
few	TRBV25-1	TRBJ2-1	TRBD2	CASRGRGLNEQFF	TGTGCCAGCAGGGGGAGGGGCTTGAATGAGCAGTTCTTC
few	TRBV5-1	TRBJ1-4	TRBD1	CASSLRDSNEKLFF	TGCGCCAGCAGCCTTCGGGACAGCAATGAAAAACTGTTTTTT
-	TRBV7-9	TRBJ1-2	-	CASSPAARGYGYTF	TGTGCCAGCAGCCCAGCGGCCAGGGGATATGGCTACACCTTC
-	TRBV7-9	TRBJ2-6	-	CASSHSSGANVLTF	TGTGCCAGCAGCCACAGCTCTGGGGCCAACGTCCTGACTTTC
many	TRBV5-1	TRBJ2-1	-	CASSLFPDNEQFF	TGCGCCAGCAGCTTGTTTCCAGACAATGAGCAGTTCTTC
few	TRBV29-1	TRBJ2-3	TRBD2	CSASGTSGNTDTQYF	TGCAGCGCCTCCGGGACTAGCGGGAACACAGATACGCAGTATTTT
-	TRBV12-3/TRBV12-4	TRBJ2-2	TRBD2	CASIPGGANTGELFF	TGTGCCAGCATTCCTGGGGGGGCGAACACCGGGGAGCTGTTTTTT
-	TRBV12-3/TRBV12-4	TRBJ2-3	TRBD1	CASSRDSTTDTQYF	TGTGCCAGCAGCAGGGACAGCACCACAGATACGCAGTATTTT
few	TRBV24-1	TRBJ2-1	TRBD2	CATSDLDGSGGVKQFF	TGTGCCACCAGTGATTTGGATGGTAGCGGGGGGGTTAAGCAGTTCTTC
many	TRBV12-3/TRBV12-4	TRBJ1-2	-	CASSSQTGIYGYTF	TGTGCCAGCAGTTCTCAAACAGGGATCTATGGCTACACCTTC
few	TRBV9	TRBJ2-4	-	CASSGSGPNIQYF	TGTGCCAGCAGCGGATCAGGGCCTAACATTCAGTACTTC
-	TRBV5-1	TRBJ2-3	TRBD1	CASKYWDRQLADTQYF	TGCGCCAGCAAATATTGGGACAGACAATTGGCAGATACGCAGTATTTT
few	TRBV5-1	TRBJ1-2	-	CASGEQGITTF	TGCGCCAGCGGGGAACAGGGAATCACCACCTTC
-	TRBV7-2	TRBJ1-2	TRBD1	CASSFYAGGYGYTF	TGTGCCAGCAGCTTTTACGCAGGGGGCTATGGCTACACCTTC
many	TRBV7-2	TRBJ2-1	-	CASSRTDGRNEQFF	TGTGCCAGCAGCCGCACGGACGGTAGGAATGAGCAGTTCTTC
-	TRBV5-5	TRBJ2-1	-	CASRHRASDEQFF	TGTGCCAGCAGACACCGGGCCTCGGATGAGCAGTTCTTC
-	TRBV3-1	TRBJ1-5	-	CASSQDWASNQPQHF	TGTGCCAGCAGCCAAGATTGGGCTAGCAATCAGCCCCAGCATTTT
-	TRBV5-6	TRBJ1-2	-	CASSLADSGYTF	TGTGCCAGCAGCTTGGCCGACAGTGGCTACACCTTC